The clone carrying this TCR beta chain has a single count. The data were taken from a study of technical replicates of blood from a handful of donors. Germline CDR1 and CDR2: MRHNA and SNTAGT. Germline trimming cut 2 bases from V and 6 bases from J; bases unmatched to any gene: 10. The CDR3 runs to 16 residues. Clones were read by immunoSEQ multiplex PCR, and TCRdb kept only the in-frame ones, dropping some. The sample records some 87,000 clones, roughly 97% being singletons. The sequence came from a human donor in good health. The chain combines TRBV6-4 with TRBJ2-1; TRBD1 agrees at 7 bases. The sequenced sample consisted of T cells isolated from PBMCs. The DNA for the CDR3 is TGTGCCAGCAGTGACACCGGGACAGCTTCTACCAATGAGCAGTTCTTC. It is translated as CASSDTGTASTNEQFF.